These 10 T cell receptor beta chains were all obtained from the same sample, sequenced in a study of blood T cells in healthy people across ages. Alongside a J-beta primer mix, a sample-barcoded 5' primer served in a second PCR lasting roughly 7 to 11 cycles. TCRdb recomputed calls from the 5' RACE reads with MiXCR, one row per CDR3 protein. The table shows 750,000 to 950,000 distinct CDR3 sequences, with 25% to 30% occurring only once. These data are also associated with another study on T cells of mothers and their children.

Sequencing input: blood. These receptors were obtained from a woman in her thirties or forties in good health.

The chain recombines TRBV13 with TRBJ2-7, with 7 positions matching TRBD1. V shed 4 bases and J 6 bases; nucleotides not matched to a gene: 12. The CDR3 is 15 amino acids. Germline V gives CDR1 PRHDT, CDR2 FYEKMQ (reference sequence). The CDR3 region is CASSYGTELRGEQYF. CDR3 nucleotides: TGTGCCAGCAGCTATGGGACAGAGTTAAGAGGCGAGCAGTACTTC.

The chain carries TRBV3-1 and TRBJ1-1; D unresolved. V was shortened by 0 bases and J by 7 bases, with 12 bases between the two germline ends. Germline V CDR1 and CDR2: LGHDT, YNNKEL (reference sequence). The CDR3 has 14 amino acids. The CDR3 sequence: CASSQDWTAFEAFF. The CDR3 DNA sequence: TGTGCCAGCAGCCAAGATTGGACCGCCTTTGAAGCTTTCTTT.

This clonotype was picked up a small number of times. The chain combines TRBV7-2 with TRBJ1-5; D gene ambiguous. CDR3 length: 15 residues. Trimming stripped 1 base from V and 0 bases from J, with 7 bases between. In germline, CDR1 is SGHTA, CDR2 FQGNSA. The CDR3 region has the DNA TGTGCCAGCAGCTTAGTTGCACCTAGCAATCAGCCCCAGCATTTT. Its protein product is CASSLVAPSNQPQHF.

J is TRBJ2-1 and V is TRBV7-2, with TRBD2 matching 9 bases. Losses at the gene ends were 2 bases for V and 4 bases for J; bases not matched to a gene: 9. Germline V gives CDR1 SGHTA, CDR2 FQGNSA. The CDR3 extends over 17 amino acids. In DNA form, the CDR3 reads TGTGCCAGCAGCTTAAGGTCTAGCGGGGCTTTATACAATGAGCAGTTCTTC. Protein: CASSLRSSGALYNEQFF. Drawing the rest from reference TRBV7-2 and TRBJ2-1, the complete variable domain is GAGVSQSPSNKVTEKGKDVELRCDPISGHTALYWYRQSLGQGLEFLIYFQGNSAPDKSGLPSDRFSAERTGGSVSTLTIQRTQQEDSAVYLCASSLRSSGALYNEQFFGPGTRLTVL.

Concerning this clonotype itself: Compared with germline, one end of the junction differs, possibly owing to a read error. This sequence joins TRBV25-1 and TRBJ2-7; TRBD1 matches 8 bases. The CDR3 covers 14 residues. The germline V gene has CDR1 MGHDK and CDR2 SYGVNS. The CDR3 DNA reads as TGTGCCTGCAGCAGGGGGCTGGACCCATTCGGGCAGTACTTC. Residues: CACSRGLDPFGQYF.

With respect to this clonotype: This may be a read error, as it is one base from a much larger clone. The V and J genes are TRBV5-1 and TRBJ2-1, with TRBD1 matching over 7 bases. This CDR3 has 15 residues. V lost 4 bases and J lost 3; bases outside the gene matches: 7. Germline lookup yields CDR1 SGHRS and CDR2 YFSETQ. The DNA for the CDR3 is TGCGCCAGCAGCGACAACAGGGACAGCTACAATGAGCAGTTCTTC. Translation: CASSDNRDSYNEQFF. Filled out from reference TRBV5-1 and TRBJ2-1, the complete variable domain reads KAGVTQTPRYLIKTRGQQVTLSCSPISGHRSVSWYQQTPGQGLQFLFEYFSETQRNKGNFPGRFSGRQFSNSRSEMNVSTLELGDSALYLCASSDNRDSYNEQFFGPGTRLTVL.

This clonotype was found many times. The chain's CDR3 is CASSWSGREVDEQFF. The DNA of the CDR3 is TGTGCCAGCAGTTGGTCGGGGCGGGAGGTCGATGAGCAGTTCTTC. The chain joins TRBV6-5 to TRBJ2-1; 8 bases match TRBD2. Germline V gives CDR1 MNHEY, CDR2 SVGAGI. Unmatched junction bases numbered 10, after V lost 4 bases and J lost 8 bases. The CDR3 length is 15 residues.

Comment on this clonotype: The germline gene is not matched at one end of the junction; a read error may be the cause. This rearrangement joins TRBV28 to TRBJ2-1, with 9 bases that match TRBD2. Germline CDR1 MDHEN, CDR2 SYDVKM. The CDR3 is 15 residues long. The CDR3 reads CASSLGTSRSNVQFF. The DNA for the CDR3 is TGTGCCAGCAGTTTAGGGACTAGCAGGAGCAATGTGCAGTTCTTC.

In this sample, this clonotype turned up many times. The CDR3 DNA reads TGCAGCGTGCGCCACGGGGACAGGGGGTCCTACGAGCAGTACTTC. Amino acid sequence: CSVRHGDRGSYEQYF. The chain couples TRBV29-1 to TRBJ2-7; 11 nucleotides line up with TRBD1. Germline V CDR1 and CDR2: SQVTM, ANQGSEA. The trim removed 6 bases at V and 1 base at J, leaving 8 bases unmatched. The CDR3 runs 15 residues.

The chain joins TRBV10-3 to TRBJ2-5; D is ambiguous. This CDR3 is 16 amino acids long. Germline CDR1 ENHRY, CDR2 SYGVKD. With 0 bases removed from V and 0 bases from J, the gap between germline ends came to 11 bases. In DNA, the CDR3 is TGTGCCATCAGTGAGTCGGCAGAAGACTACCAAGAGACCCAGTACTTC. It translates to CAISESAEDYQETQYF.